This T cell receptor (beta chain) was obtained from a study of early T cells in non-severe SARS-CoV-2 infection. TCRdb redid the calling of the 5' RACE reads with MiXCR, one entry per CDR3 protein. The repertoire holds more than 60,000 distinct CDR3 sequences, with 12% as singletons. This clonotype was seen more than once but under ten times. The receptor's source is an adult who was a healthcare worker with PCR-confirmed SARS-CoV-2 infection or an uninfected control (not recorded which). The source was whole blood, collected at baseline.

The CDR3 sequence: CASSLMPTQDGYTF. CDR3 sequence (DNA): TGTGCCAGCAGCTTAATGCCGACCCAGGATGGCTACACCTTC. The V call is TRBV11-2, the J call TRBJ1-2; D is unresolved. Per germline, CDR1 SGHAT and CDR2 FQNNGV. The V gene lost 2 bases and the J gene lost 6 bases, with 13 bases spanning the gap. The CDR3 is made up of 14 amino acids.